These 13 T cell receptor beta chains originate from one sample sequenced in a study of cytomegalovirus exposure and HLA in healthy donors. Both 60 Vbeta primers and 13 Jbeta primers went into the PCR. Sequenced by immunoSEQ multiplex PCR; TCRdb stores in-frame clones only, minus some. Here the sample spans about 130,000 clones, around three quarters being singletons. The specimen sequenced was PBMCs. Receptor source: a man aged 40-55 years in good health and CMV-seronegative.

This chain uses TRBV28 with TRBJ2-5; the match to TRBD1 covers 8 bases. V shed 9 bases and J 4 bases; nucleotides not matched to a gene: 10. The CDR3 totals 14 residues. Germline V gene sequence: CDR1 MDHEN, CDR2 SYDVKM. CDR3 region: CARGVSRGPETQYF. The CDR3 DNA reads TGTGCCAGAGGAGTTTCCAGGGGGCCAGAGACCCAGTACTTC.

The J gene is TRBJ1-6, the V gene TRBV7-2; D is perhaps TRBD1 (6 bases). V lost 5 bases and J 7 bases, leaving 15 bases between the germline ends. The germline gives CDR1 SGHTA, CDR2 FQGNSA. The CDR3 contains 15 residues. CDR3 DNA: TGTGCCAGCAGCCCTACCCGACAGGCCAATTCACCCCTCCACTTT. It codes for CASSPTRQANSPLHF.

The chain couples TRBV30 to TRBJ2-7, with a weak D call TRBD1 (5 bases). Per germline, CDR1 GTSNPN and CDR2 SVGIG (reference sequence). This CDR3 comprises 11 residues. The V end was cut by 3 bases, the J end by 4 bases, with 7 bases between. The CDR3: CAWSQGYEQYF. The CDR3 coding sequence is TGTGCCTGGAGCCAGGGTTACGAGCAGTACTTC.

This rearrangement joins TRBV6-5 to TRBJ2-3; a possible D gene is TRBD2 (7 bases). The CDR3 sequence is 16 residues long. Germline V gene lookup returns CDR1 MNHEY and CDR2 SVGAGI. V lost 2 bases, J lost 6 bases, and 18 bases lay in between. The CDR3 is CASSYGGGRGPDTQYF. CDR3 nucleotide sequence: TGTGCCAGCAGTTACGGCGGCGGGCGGGGGCCCGATACGCAGTATTTT.

The table lists this clone with a count of one. Other DNA sequences within the sample encode an identical CDR3. The rearrangement links TRBV28 to TRBJ1-2; D is uncertain. This CDR3 region has 12 residues. The V gene lost 2 bases and the J gene lost 2 bases, with 3 bases spanning the gap. Germline V gene data show CDR1 as MDHEN and CDR2 as SYDVKM. The CDR3 reads CASSLQNYGYTF. Written as DNA, the CDR3 is TGTGCCAGCAGTTTACAAAACTATGGCTACACCTTC.

The J gene is TRBJ1-6, the V gene TRBV9, with unresolved D. V was trimmed by 0 bases and J by 11 bases, leaving 9 bases between them. Germline V gene data show CDR1 as SGDLS and CDR2 as YYNGEE. The CDR3 runs to 13 residues. As DNA, the CDR3 is TGTGCCAGCAGCGTAGGAGAAACCACACCCCTCCACTTT. It codes for CASSVGETTPLHF.

V usage is TRBV5-4 and J usage is TRBJ2-7, with D maybe TRBD2 (6 bases). V gave up 0 bases and J gave up 0 bases, with 13 bases separating them. This CDR3 has 16 residues. Germline values: CDR1 SGHNT, CDR2 YYREEE (reference sequence). This CDR3 is CASSLVGDGSSYEQYF. The CDR3 region has the DNA TGTGCCAGCAGCTTGGTTGGGGACGGGAGCTCCTACGAGCAGTACTTC.

The chain uses TRBV28 and TRBJ1-6, with a weak D call TRBD1 (5 bases). Per germline, CDR1 MDHEN and CDR2 SYDVKM. CDR3 length: 15 residues. V lost 1 base and J lost 4, with 8 bases in between. The CDR3, as DNA: TGTGCCAGCAGTTTATCCACAGGATATAATTCACCCCTCCACTTT. It encodes CASSLSTGYNSPLHF.

The chain is built from TRBV5-6 and TRBJ1-2; D is unclear. The CDR3 length is 15 residues. Trimming shortened V by 4 bases and J by 0 bases, and 13 bases separated the two germline ends. The germline V gene has CDR1 SGHDT and CDR2 YYEEEE. The CDR3 here is CASSQAAVANYGYTF. The DNA for the CDR3 is TGTGCCAGCAGCCAGGCTGCAGTAGCTAACTATGGCTACACCTTC.

The gene calls are TRBV6-5 and TRBJ2-7; 9 nucleotides align to TRBD1. V lost 7 bases to trimming and J lost 5 bases; unmatched junction nucleotides: 6. The CDR3 runs 13 residues. Germline CDR1 and CDR2: MNHEY and SVGAGI. The CDR3 region is CASTPGTGNEQYF. The DNA for the CDR3 is TGTGCCAGCACCCCCGGGACAGGGAACGAGCAGTACTTC.

This clone was picked up a small number of times. CDR3 sequence reads: CASSQTGVSTDTQYF. The CDR3 DNA follows: TGCGCCAGCAGCCAAACAGGGGTTAGCACAGATACGCAGTATTTT. The chain recombines TRBV5-1 with TRBJ2-3; 7 nucleotides agree with TRBD1. Germline CDR1 reads SGHRS; CDR2 reads YFSETQ. Unmatched junction bases numbered 5, after V lost 4 bases and J lost 0 bases. This CDR3 contains 15 residues.

In this sample, this clone turned up a few times. The chain recombines TRBV5-1 with TRBJ2-3, with 8 bases identical to TRBD2. Per the germline V gene, CDR1 is SGHRS and CDR2 is YFSETQ. This CDR3 region has 16 residues. Trimming at V came to 0 bases and at J to 1 base, leaving 4 bases not matched to a gene. As DNA, the CDR3 is TGCGCCAGCAGCTTGGCCTTTAGCGGGGGCACAGATACGCAGTATTTT. The encoded protein is CASSLAFSGGTDTQYF.

The chain links TRBV11-3 to TRBJ2-7; D possibly corresponds to TRBD1 (5 bases). The V gene lost 1 base and the J gene lost 2 bases, with 9 bases spanning the gap. CDR1 SGHNT and CDR2 YENEEA come from the germline V gene. CDR3 length equals 14 residues. The CDR3 DNA reads TGTGCCAGCAGCTTAGGTGGGGCACCCTACGAGCAGTACTTC. This translates into CASSLGGAPYEQYF.